The text below deals with one T cell receptor (beta chain). Its antigen is still unknown. HCMV-specific IgG was detected in serum with a commercial ELISA kit to determine HCMV serostatus. Peripheral blood mononuclear cells were isolated from blood by Ficoll density gradient centrifugation. The CDR3 starts with the cysteine, ends with the phenylalanine, and has 13 residues. DNA is not recorded here. CDR1 SEHNR and CDR2 FQNEAQ were looked up in the germline V gene (reference sequence). The record originates from a study of T cells expressing NK-cell markers (dated by TCRdb to about 2020). At the level of the whole study: Three sorted T-cell subsets (CD3+CD56+NKG2C+, CD3+CD56+NKG2C- and CD3+CD56-NKG2C+) from 8 or 9 donors had their TCR beta-chain repertoires profiled. Sequencing of the libraries produced 2 x 150 bp reads on Illumina HiSeq 2000/2500, MiSeq or NextSeq. Seven of the eight sequenced donors were HCMV-seropositive and one was HCMV-seronegative. All eight donors whose samples were sequenced were randomly selected healthy volunteers, three of them men and five women. What the work shows at the level of the full study, not this receptor alone: For over five donors, the dominant CD3+CD56+NKG2C+ clonotypes were among the top 10 CD8+ clonotypes and accounted for about 1.0-7.0% of CD8+ T cells. Whether the expanded NKG2C-expressing T cell clones were specific for HCMV antigens was left unclear. Those dominant clonotypes were again the most abundant among CD3+CD56-NKG2C+ cells in a handful of donors, at roughly 25-60.1%.

TCRdb lists the instrument as Illumina HiSeq 2000. TCR beta cDNA libraries were made by 5'RACE template switching that added a universal primer site and unique molecular identifiers. cDNA synthesis was primed from the TCR beta constant segment, followed by two successive PCR amplification steps. The authors processed their data as follows. MIGEC was used to demultiplex reads and group reads by UMI, and MiTCR was used to assemble and quantify clonotypes. To remove erroneous sequences, TCR cDNA sequences were retained only when supported by two or more reads. The tcR package was used for downstream repertoire analysis, and clonotypes were matched across fractions by CDR3 nucleotide sequence plus V segment. VDJmatch was used to annotate antigen specificity against VDJdb, with one amino acid substitution in CDR3 allowed. TCRdb reprocessed the reads into one record per CDR3 protein sequence, lacking DNA. The authors' filters were not applied to this entry. For this sample, the table gives 500,000 to 600,000 distinct CDR3 sequences. Under 4.5% of the sample belongs to the ten largest clones.

The specimen sequenced was blood T cells: a sorted CD56 or NKG2C T cell subset, CD4+ or CD8+ T cells, or bulk PBMC T cells (not recorded which). The sequence came from a man aged 18-30 years in good health. Donor details come from another sample of the same person, matched by shared clones. The chain employs TRBV7-9 and TRBJ1-1; TCRdb's assignment of TRBD1 cannot be checked, as there is no DNA. CDR3 sequence: CASSPTGGTEAFF.